Following are 7 T cell receptor beta chains from one sample sequenced in a study of blood T cell repertoires in COVID-19. Some clones are missing from TCRdb's copy, which holds only in-frame ones; the method was immunoSEQ multiplex PCR. Here the sample spans 95,000 to 150,000 clones, around 78% being singletons. The specimen was peripheral blood. All receptors come from a man aged 65 to 85 with acute or convalescent COVID-19.

The chain couples TRBV21-1 to TRBJ2-3; TRBD1 was called by the table and not checked on the DNA. TRBV21-1 is a pseudogene locus. CDR3 length: 16 amino acids. CDR3 sequence (DNA): TGTGCCAGCAGCAAACCCAGCAAGCAGGGCACAGATACGCAGTATTTT. This encodes CASSKPSKQGTDTQYF.

V and J are TRBV7-2 and TRBJ2-4, with 8 bases lining up with TRBD1. J gave up 9 bases and V 10 bases, and 11 bases lay outside the gene matches. CDR3 length: 13 residues. Germline CDR1 and CDR2: SGHTA and FQGNSA. The CDR3 DNA reads TGTGCCACCGGGACAGGCTACAGGGGCATTCAGTACTTC. It is translated as CATGTGYRGIQYF.

V gene TRBV7-7 combines with J gene TRBJ2-7, with D perhaps matching TRBD1 (6 bases). The CDR3 length is 14 residues. Germline CDR1 is SSHAT and CDR2 is FNYEAQ (reference sequence). Trimming removed 5 bases from V and 1 base from J, with 12 bases in between. CDR3 coding DNA: TGTGCCAGCAGCCCCCGACAGGAATCCTACGAGCAGTACTTC. This codes for CASSPRQESYEQYF.

This rearrangement joins TRBV11-2 to TRBJ1-2; 7 bases agree with TRBD1. The ends lost 4 bases at V and 8 bases at J; junction bases unmatched: 16. Germline CDR1 reads SGHAT; CDR2 reads FQNNGV. The CDR3 is made up of 16 amino acids. The CDR3 loop reads CASSYLTRRQGYGYTF. As DNA, the CDR3 is TGTGCCAGCAGCTATTTAACCCGCCGACAGGGCTACGGCTACACCTTC. The entire variable domain, with the rest obtained from reference TRBV11-2 and TRBJ1-2, is as follows: EAGVAQSPRYKIIEKRQSVAFWCNPISGHATLYWYQQILGQGPKLLIQFQNNGVVDDSQLPKDRFSAERLKGVDSTLKIQPAKLEDSAVYLCASSYLTRRQGYGYTFGSGTRLTVV.

V gene TRBV6-5 combines with J gene TRBJ1-6, with D possibly being TRBD1 (5 bases). Germline V gene lookup returns CDR1 MNHEY and CDR2 SVGAGI. The CDR3 length is 16 residues. V lost 0 bases and J lost 7, with 13 bases in between. The CDR3 coding sequence is TGTGCCAGCAGTTACTCGAGCGGGGCCAGCAATTCACCCCTCCACTTT. Its translation is CASSYSSGASNSPLHF.

V is TRBV23-1 and J is TRBJ1-6; D might be TRBD1 (5 bases). TRBV23-1 is marked as an open reading frame, function uncertain. The CDR3 spans 16 residues. Trimming removed 7 bases from V and 0 bases from J, with 13 bases in between. The CDR3 protein is CASTQTESSYNSPLHF. The DNA of the CDR3 is TGCGCCAGCACCCAGACAGAGAGCTCCTATAATTCACCCCTCCACTTT.

The V and J genes are TRBV7-8 and TRBJ1-3, with TRBD1 matching 7 bases. The J segment lost 6 bases and the V segment lost 7 bases, leaving 12 bases of the junction unmatched. Germline-derived CDR1 and CDR2 are SGHVS and FQNEAQ. This CDR3 is built from 15 residues. This CDR3 reads CASTPTPGQLNTIYF. The CDR3 region has the DNA TGTGCCAGCACCCCTACACCGGGACAGTTAAACACCATATATTTT.